This T cell receptor beta chain was sequenced during a study of cytomegalovirus exposure and HLA in healthy donors. Whole-study findings and limits: Among the most significant clusters, several appeared linked to common viral pathogens in a later analysis. The authors enumerated over 150 TCR beta chains as linked to cytomegalovirus. Evidence from a later analysis indicated that most CMV-associated TCR beta chains looked HLA-restricted.

In the PCR, 60 Vbeta and 13 Jbeta primers were used. Libraries were prepared by immunoSEQ multiplex PCR; TCRdb keeps only in-frame clonotypes and omits some of them. The data show approximately 100,000 clones, with 70% to 80% seen just once and approximately 15% held by the top ten. V shed 5 bases, J shed 4 bases, and the junction held 5 bases outside the gene matches. Looked up from germline, CDR1 is GTSNPN and CDR2 is SVGIG (reference sequence). This CDR3 is 13 amino acids long. A note on this clone: As yet, its antigen is unknown.

The chain carries TRBV30 and TRBJ1-1, with 9 bases matching TRBD1. The receptor's source is a man in his 60s in good health and CMV-seropositive. The sequencing sample was made of PBMCs. The CDR3 is CAWETTGGTEAFF. CDR3 coding DNA: TGTGCCTGGGAGACGACAGGGGGCACTGAAGCTTTCTTT.